Sequencing of this T cell receptor (beta chain) was carried out in a study of spatial heterogeneity in lung cancer. From germline, CDR1 is DFQATT and CDR2 SNEGSKA (reference sequence). The CDR3 extends over 13 amino acids. J gave up 9 bases and V 6 bases, and 11 bases lay outside the gene matches. This clonotype was found a few times. Time point indicated: sample taken at primary tumor resection. The study sequenced unsorted whole RNA from tumor, nontumor lung or frozen PBMC. MiXCR was run by TCRdb on the 5' RACE reads, yielding one entry per CDR3 protein. Of 65,000 to 85,000 distinct CDR3 sequences listed, under 25% are singletons.

The V and J genes are TRBV20-1 and TRBJ2-1; 7 bases map to TRBD1. This specimen consisted of PBMCs, obtained at surgery. This TCR was sampled from a male donor with early-stage non-small cell lung cancer. The CDR3 reads CSAPTGPGGEQFF. The DNA for the CDR3 is TGCAGTGCCCCGACAGGGCCCGGTGGTGAGCAGTTCTTC.